The 24 T cell receptor beta chains given below trace back to one sample, sequenced in a study of T-cell memory formation after mild COVID-19. TCRdb reanalysed the 5' RACE reads using MiXCR and keeps one entry per CDR3 protein. Here the sample spans 400,000 to 500,000 distinct CDR3 sequences, approximately 24% being singletons. The sequencing sample was made of PBMCs or a T cell subset sorted from them (not recorded which). Receptors originate from an adult woman who had mild COVID-19 (a few samples of this study predate the infection). Cell type and time point are not known.

The sample holds a few counts of this clonotype. The chain couples TRBV9 to TRBJ1-1; TRBD1 matches at 7 bases. The CDR3 is made up of 14 amino acids. V shed 3 bases, J shed 1 base, and the junction held 3 bases outside the gene matches. Looked up from germline, CDR1 is SGDLS and CDR2 is YYNGEE. The CDR3 spells CASSGDRENTEAFF. In nucleotides, the CDR3 is TGTGCCAGCAGCGGAGACAGGGAGAACACTGAAGCTTTCTTT.

This clonotype was counted at least ten times. The rearrangement links TRBV5-1 to TRBJ2-1; TRBD2 matches 7 bases. CDR1 is SGHRS and CDR2 is YFSETQ in the germline V gene. The CDR3 spans 15 residues. J was trimmed by 4 bases and V by 2 bases; bases with no gene match: 6. CDR3 sequence (DNA): TGCGCCAGCAGCTTTGGAGCGGGACTATACAATGAGCAGTTCTTC. It yields the protein CASSFGAGLYNEQFF.

The rearrangement uses TRBV24-1 and TRBJ1-5; no firm D call. V gave up 7 bases and J gave up 3 bases, with 15 bases separating them. CDR1 KGHDR and CDR2 SFDVKD come from the germline V gene. CDR3 length equals 15 residues. For the CDR3, the DNA is TGTGCCACCAGCGGGAGGTGGGAGGACAATCAGCCCCAGCATTTT. This translates into CATSGRWEDNQPQHF.

The chain combines TRBV5-1 with TRBJ1-1; no clear D. The CDR3 has 12 residues. V was cut by 0 bases and J by 6 bases, with 6 bases left in between. In germline, CDR1 is SGHRS, CDR2 YFSETQ. The CDR3 nucleotides are TGCGCCAGCAGCTTGGACAGCCCTGAAGCTTTCTTT. Amino acids: CASSLDSPEAFF.

The V gene is TRBV14, the J gene TRBJ2-2; TRBD1 aligns across 12 bases. V was clipped by 4 bases and J by 5 bases; unmatched bases: 14. CDR1 and CDR2 from the germline V gene are SGHDN and FVKESK. The CDR3 is 19 residues long. DNA for the CDR3: TGTGCCAGCAGCCCCCGGGACAGGGGGCTAACACCATGGACCGGGGAGCTGTTTTTT. Protein product: CASSPRDRGLTPWTGELFF.

The V and J genes are TRBV5-1 and TRBJ1-6; D is unclear. Germline CDR1 is SGHRS and CDR2 is YFSETQ. This CDR3 region has 16 residues. V was clipped by 0 bases and J by 0 bases, with 7 bases between them. The CDR3 nucleotides are TGCGCCAGCAGCTTGGCGCAGTCCTCCTATAATTCACCCCTCCACTTT. Protein product: CASSLAQSSYNSPLHF.

The chain has TRBV7-9 and TRBJ2-3; 8 nucleotides line up with TRBD1. J lost 3 bases, V lost 4 bases, and 6 bases had no gene match. CDR3 length equals 15 residues. The germline gives CDR1 SEHNR, CDR2 FQNEAQ (reference sequence). The CDR3 nucleotides read TGTGCCAGCAGCTCCCGACAGGGGTGGACAGATACGCAGTATTTT. As protein: CASSSRQGWTDTQYF.

V gene TRBV29-1 combines with J gene TRBJ2-6; D may correspond to TRBD1 or TRBD2 (5 bases each). The CDR3 totals 14 residues. Looked up from germline, CDR1 is SQVTM and CDR2 is ANQGSEA. V shed 5 bases and J shed 2 bases, with 10 bases lying between them. CDR3 DNA sequence: TGCAGCGTTACCCAGGGAGCTGGGGCCAACGTCCTGACTTTC. Translating it yields CSVTQGAGANVLTF.

This clonotype has only one observation. The chain joins TRBV20-1 to TRBJ2-7, with TRBD1 matching over 7 bases. The CDR3 has 14 amino acids. The V gene end was trimmed by 1 base and the J gene end by 4 bases; junction bases not matched to a gene: 7. The germline gives CDR1 DFQATT, CDR2 SNEGSKA (reference sequence). CDR3 sequence reads: CSARGDRRPYEQYF. The CDR3 nucleotides are TGCAGTGCTAGAGGGGACAGAAGACCTTACGAGCAGTACTTC.

The genes are TRBV3-1 and TRBJ1-1; TRBD1 agrees at 10 bases. CDR1 LGHDT and CDR2 YNNKEL come from the germline V gene (reference sequence). The CDR3 spans 14 residues. V lost 4 bases to trimming and J lost 4 bases; unmatched junction nucleotides: 3. The CDR3 region is CASSPGTGATEAFF. CDR3 DNA sequence: TGTGCCAGCAGCCCTGGGACAGGGGCCACTGAAGCTTTCTTT.

The V call is TRBV7-6, the J call TRBJ2-5, with 13 bases lining up with TRBD2. Germline assignment: CDR1 SGHVS and CDR2 FNYEAQ. V lost 5 bases and J lost 5; bases outside the gene matches: 5. The CDR3 runs 15 residues. The CDR3 DNA is TGTGCCAGCAGCACGCGACTAGCGGGGGGCGAGACCCAGTACTTC. This gives the protein CASSTRLAGGETQYF.

As DNA, the CDR3 is TGTGCCAGCTCACCACTAGGGACAGGGCGGAACACTGAAGCTTTCTTT. As protein: CASSPLGTGRNTEAFF. The rearrangement uses TRBV18 and TRBJ1-1; 9 bases map to TRBD1. CDR1 and CDR2 from the germline V gene are KGHSH and LQKENI. Trimming removed 1 base from V and 1 base from J; junction bases left unmatched: 4. The length of the CDR3 is 16 residues.

This clonotype has more than one count but fewer than ten. The chain combines TRBV4-2 with TRBJ2-1; tentative D call: TRBD1 (5 bases). The germline V gene has CDR1 LGHNA and CDR2 YNFKEQ. Deletions cut 4 bases from V and 8 bases from J, with 18 bases between. CDR3 length equals 15 residues. CDR3 in DNA: TGTGCCAGCAGCCGCGCACCCACAGGAGTTGATGAGCAGTTCTTC. It codes for CASSRAPTGVDEQFF.

This clonotype occurred a few times. The chain links TRBV2 to TRBJ2-2; D might be TRBD2 (5 bases). The V gene's germline CDR1 is SNHLY and CDR2 FYNNEI. CDR3 length: 14 residues. In DNA, the CDR3 is TGTGCTAAACGGGAACTGTCTAACACCGGGGAGCTGTTTTTT. Its protein product is CAKRELSNTGELFF.

A few counts support this clonotype. The rearrangement joins TRBV19 to TRBJ2-1, with 14 bases lining up with TRBD2. There are 16 residues in the CDR3. The germline CDR1 and CDR2 sequences are LNHDA and SQIVND (reference sequence). V trimming: 3 bases; J trimming: 6 bases; junction bases outside the gene matches: 4. CDR3 in DNA: TGTGCCAGTAGTATCTTGACTAGCGGGAGGGGCAATGAGCAGTTCTTC. It specifies CASSILTSGRGNEQFF.

V and J are TRBV2 and TRBJ2-2; a possible D gene is TRBD2 (5 bases). CDR1 and CDR2 from the germline V gene are SNHLY and FYNNEI. Trimming pared 2 bases from V and 5 bases from J, leaving 9 bases between. The CDR3 is 14 amino acids. Here the CDR3 DNA reads TGTGCCAGCAGTGAATTACGGGGAACCGGGGAGCTGTTTTTT. Translation gives CASSELRGTGELFF.

The chain couples TRBV9 to TRBJ2-6, with TRBD1 matching over 7 bases. This CDR3 spans 18 amino acids. V shed 4 bases, J shed 2 bases, and the junction held 12 bases outside the gene matches. Looked up from germline, CDR1 is SGDLS and CDR2 is YYNGEE. CDR3 region: CASSNQQGSFPGANVLTF. Written as DNA, the CDR3 is TGTGCCAGCAGCAACCAACAGGGGTCATTCCCTGGGGCCAACGTCCTGACTTTC.

Only a few counts were recorded for this clonotype. The rearrangement joins TRBV5-1 to TRBJ2-7; 9 positions match TRBD1. The CDR3 contains 14 residues. The germline gives CDR1 SGHRS, CDR2 YFSETQ. The V and J ends lost 4 bases and 4 bases, in that order; junction bases with no gene match: 6. CDR3 nucleotide sequence: TGCGCCAGCAGCCGCCGGGACAGGGCGTACGAGCAGTACTTC. Encoded protein: CASSRRDRAYEQYF.

The chain carries TRBV28 and TRBJ1-1; 7 bases fit TRBD1. Trimming cost V 5 bases and J 2 bases; bases outside gene matches: 5. CDR3 length: 14 amino acids. The germline V gene has CDR1 MDHEN and CDR2 SYDVKM. Here the CDR3 DNA reads TGTGCCAGCAGTCCCGGGACAGACAACACTGAAGCTTTCTTT. Translated, it gives CASSPGTDNTEAFF.

The rearrangement joins TRBV14 to TRBJ1-3; 7 bases line up with TRBD1. Per germline, CDR1 SGHDN and CDR2 FVKESK. V trimming: 0 bases; J trimming: 0 bases; junction bases outside the gene matches: 14. The CDR3 sequence is 20 residues long. This CDR3 is CASSQEVFLTGRYSGNTIYF. In nucleotides, the CDR3 is TGTGCCAGCAGCCAAGAGGTCTTCTTGACAGGGCGATACTCTGGAAACACCATATATTTT.

This clonotype appeared a few times. The chain combines TRBV7-9 with TRBJ2-7, with TRBD2 matching over 12 bases. Trimming took 4 bases from V and 3 from J; bases not matched to a gene: 10. Germline CDR1 and CDR2: SEHNR and FQNEAQ (reference sequence). The CDR3 loop spans 17 amino acids. CDR3 residues: CASSSLAGGPNFYEQYF. The CDR3, as DNA: TGTGCCAGCAGCTCACTAGCGGGAGGCCCAAATTTCTACGAGCAGTACTTC.

This chain uses TRBV5-1 with TRBJ1-1, with a possible D match to TRBD1 (6 bases). The CDR3 spans 14 residues. Germline loops: CDR1 SGHRS, CDR2 YFSETQ. Trimming shortened V by 4 bases and J by 6 bases, and 16 bases separated the two germline ends. CDR3 sequence: CASSQLFTGPEAFF. The CDR3 DNA reads TGCGCCAGCAGCCAACTCTTCACAGGGCCTGAAGCTTTCTTT.

This clonotype was counted between two and nine times. The rearrangement uses TRBV4-3 and TRBJ1-3, with D tentatively TRBD1 (5 bases). The CDR3 has 15 residues. Per the germline V gene, CDR1 is LGHNA and CDR2 is YSLEER. V dropped 0 bases and J dropped 9 bases, with 15 bases sitting between them. CDR3 amino acids: CASSQDGQGDSTIYF. CDR3 DNA: TGCGCCAGCAGCCAAGATGGTCAGGGAGATAGCACCATATATTTT.

The chain uses TRBV5-1 and TRBJ2-1; TRBD2 might be the D (6 bases). Germline lookup yields CDR1 SGHRS and CDR2 YFSETQ. Trimming left V 7 bases short and J 8 bases short, with 25 bases between. The CDR3 runs to 16 residues. CDR3 bases: TGCGCCAGCGGCGTGACTGGAGTGCGGGGTCGGGATGAGCAGTTCTTC. Translated: CASGVTGVRGRDEQFF. The complete variable domain, with remaining parts taken from reference TRBV5-1 and TRBJ2-1, reads KAGVTQTPRYLIKTRGQQVTLSCSPISGHRSVSWYQQTPGQGLQFLFEYFSETQRNKGNFPGRFSGRQFSNSRSEMNVSTLELGDSALYLCASGVTGVRGRDEQFFGPGTRLTVL.